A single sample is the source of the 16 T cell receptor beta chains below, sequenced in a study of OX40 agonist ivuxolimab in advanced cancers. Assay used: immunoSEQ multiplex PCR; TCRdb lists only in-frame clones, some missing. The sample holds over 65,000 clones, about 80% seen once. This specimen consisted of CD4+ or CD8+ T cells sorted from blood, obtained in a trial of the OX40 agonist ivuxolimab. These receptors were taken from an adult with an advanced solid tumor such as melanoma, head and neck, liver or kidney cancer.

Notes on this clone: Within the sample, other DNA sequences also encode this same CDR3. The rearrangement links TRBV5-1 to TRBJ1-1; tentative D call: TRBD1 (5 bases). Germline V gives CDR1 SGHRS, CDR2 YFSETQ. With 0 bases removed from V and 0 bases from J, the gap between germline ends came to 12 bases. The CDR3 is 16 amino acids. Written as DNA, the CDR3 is TGCGCCAGCAGCTTGGGAAGGGGAGGAATGAACACTGAAGCTTTCTTT. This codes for CASSLGRGGMNTEAFF.

The CDR3 sequence is CASSPQSGLRGYTF. DNA of the CDR3: TGTGCCAGCTCACCACAGTCAGGGCTTCGGGGCTACACCTTC. The V call is TRBV18, the J call TRBJ1-2, with D possibly being TRBD1 (5 bases). V lost 1 base to trimming and J lost 8 bases, with 14 bases between them. The CDR3 is 14 amino acids. Per germline, CDR1 KGHSH and CDR2 LQKENI.

DNA for the CDR3: TGTGCCAGCAGTGATATGGGGTCACTTTCATACAATGAGCAGTTCTTC. Its translation: CASSDMGSLSYNEQFF. The chain carries TRBV25-1 and TRBJ2-1; unclear D gene. Germline V gives CDR1 MGHDK, CDR2 SYGVNS. Trimming shortened V by 3 bases and J by 4 bases, and 16 bases separated the two germline ends. This CDR3 has 16 residues.

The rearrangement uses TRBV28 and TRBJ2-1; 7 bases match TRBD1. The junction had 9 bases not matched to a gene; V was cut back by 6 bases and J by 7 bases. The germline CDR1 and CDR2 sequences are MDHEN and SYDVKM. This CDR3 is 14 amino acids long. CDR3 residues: CASSLRDSLNEQFF. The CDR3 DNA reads TGTGCCAGCAGCCTACGGGACAGCCTTAATGAGCAGTTCTTC.

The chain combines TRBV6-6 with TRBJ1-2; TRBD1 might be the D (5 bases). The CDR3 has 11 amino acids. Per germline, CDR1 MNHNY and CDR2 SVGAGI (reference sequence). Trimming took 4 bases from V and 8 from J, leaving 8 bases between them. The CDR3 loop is CASSLRGGYTF. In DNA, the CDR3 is TGTGCCAGCAGTTTGAGGGGCGGCTACACCTTC.

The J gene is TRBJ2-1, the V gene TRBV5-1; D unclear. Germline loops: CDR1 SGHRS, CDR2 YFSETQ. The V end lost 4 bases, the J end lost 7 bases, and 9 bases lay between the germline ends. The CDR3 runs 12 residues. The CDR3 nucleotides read TGCGCCAGCAGCAATCCTGGGAATGAGCAGTTCTTC. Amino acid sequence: CASSNPGNEQFF.

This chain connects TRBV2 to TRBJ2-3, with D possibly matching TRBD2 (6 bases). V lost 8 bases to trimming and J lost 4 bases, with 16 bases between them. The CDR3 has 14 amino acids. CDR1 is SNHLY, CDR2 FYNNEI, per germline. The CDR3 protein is CASVRLVSPDTQYF. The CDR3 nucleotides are TGTGCCAGCGTCCGACTAGTTTCCCCAGATACGCAGTATTTT.

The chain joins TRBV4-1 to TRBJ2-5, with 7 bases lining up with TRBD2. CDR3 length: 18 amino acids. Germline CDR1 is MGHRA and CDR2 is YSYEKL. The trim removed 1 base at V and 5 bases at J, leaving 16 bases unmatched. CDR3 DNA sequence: TGCGCCAGCAGCCAAGTTTCGGGGGGTAGGGACCTAGGGGAGACCCAGTACTTC. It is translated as CASSQVSGGRDLGETQYF.

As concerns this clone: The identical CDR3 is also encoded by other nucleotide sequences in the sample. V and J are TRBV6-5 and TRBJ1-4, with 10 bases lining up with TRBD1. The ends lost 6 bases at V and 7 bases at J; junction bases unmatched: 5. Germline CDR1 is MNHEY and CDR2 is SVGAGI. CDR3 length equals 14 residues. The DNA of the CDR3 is TGTGCCAGCAGACAGGACAGGGGGACTGAAAAACTGTTTTTT. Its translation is CASRQDRGTEKLFF.

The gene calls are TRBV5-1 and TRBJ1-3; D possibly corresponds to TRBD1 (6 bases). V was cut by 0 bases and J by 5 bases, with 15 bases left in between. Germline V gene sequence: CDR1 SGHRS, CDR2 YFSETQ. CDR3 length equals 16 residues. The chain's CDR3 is CASSLEQGQRRNTIYF. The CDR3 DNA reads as TGCGCCAGCAGCTTGGAACAGGGCCAACGCAGAAACACCATATATTTT.

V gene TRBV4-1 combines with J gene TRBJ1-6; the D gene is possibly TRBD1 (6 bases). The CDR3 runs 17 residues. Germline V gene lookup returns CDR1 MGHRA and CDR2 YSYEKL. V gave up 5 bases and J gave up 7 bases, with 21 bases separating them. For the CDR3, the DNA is TGCGCCAGCAGCGCCGGGGGGCGCGGAGAAAAAAATTCACCCCTCCACTTT. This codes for CASSAGGRGEKNSPLHF.

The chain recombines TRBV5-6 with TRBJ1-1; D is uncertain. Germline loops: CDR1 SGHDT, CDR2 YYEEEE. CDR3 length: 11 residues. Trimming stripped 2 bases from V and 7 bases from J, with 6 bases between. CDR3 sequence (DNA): TGTGCCAGCAGCTTTCGGCTTGAAGCTTTCTTT. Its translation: CASSFRLEAFF.

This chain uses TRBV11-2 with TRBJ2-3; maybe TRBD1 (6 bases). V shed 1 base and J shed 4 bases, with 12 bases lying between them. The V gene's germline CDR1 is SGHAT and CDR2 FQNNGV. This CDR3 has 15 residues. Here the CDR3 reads CASSLGSAGADTQYF. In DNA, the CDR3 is TGTGCCAGCAGCTTAGGCTCGGCAGGGGCAGATACGCAGTATTTT.

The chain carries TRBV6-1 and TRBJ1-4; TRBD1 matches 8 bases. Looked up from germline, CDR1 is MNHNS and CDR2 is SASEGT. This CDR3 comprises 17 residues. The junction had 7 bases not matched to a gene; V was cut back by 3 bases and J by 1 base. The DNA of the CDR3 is TGTGCCAGCAGTGACAGGGGGCGTTGGGTAACTAATGAAAAACTGTTTTTT. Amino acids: CASSDRGRWVTNEKLFF.

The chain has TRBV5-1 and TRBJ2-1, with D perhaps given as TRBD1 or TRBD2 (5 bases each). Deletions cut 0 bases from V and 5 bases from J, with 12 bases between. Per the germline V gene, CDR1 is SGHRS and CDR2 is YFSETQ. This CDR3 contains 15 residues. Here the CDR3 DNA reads TGCGCCAGCAGCTTGGGAGGGACCAACAACAATGAGCAGTTCTTC. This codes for CASSLGGTNNNEQFF.

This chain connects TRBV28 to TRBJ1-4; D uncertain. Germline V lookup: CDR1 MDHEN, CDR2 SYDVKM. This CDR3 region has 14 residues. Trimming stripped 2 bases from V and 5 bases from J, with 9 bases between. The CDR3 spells CASSLGRQNEKLFF. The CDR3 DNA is TGTGCCAGCAGTTTAGGACGGCAGAATGAAAAACTGTTTTTT. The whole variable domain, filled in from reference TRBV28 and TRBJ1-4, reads DVKVTQSSRYLVKRTGEKVFLECVQDMDHENMFWYRQDPGLGLRLIYFSYDVKMKEKGDIPEGYSVSREKKERFSLILESASTNQTSMYLCASSLGRQNEKLFFGSGTQLSVL.